The next 14 T cell receptor beta chains were all read from a single sample in a study of OX40 agonist ivuxolimab in advanced cancers. Assay: immunoSEQ multiplex PCR; the TCRdb copy retains only in-frame clones and omits some. Of 60,000 to 65,000 clones in the sample, approximately 92% are singletons; the top ten hold more than 10%. Sequencing was performed on CD4+ or CD8+ T cells sorted from blood, taken in a trial of the OX40 agonist ivuxolimab. Every receptor here comes from an adult with an advanced solid tumor such as melanoma, head and neck, liver or kidney cancer.

This chain joins TRBV7-3 and TRBJ2-1; D remains unclear. Trimming removed 0 bases from V and 6 bases from J, with 12 bases in between. CDR3 length: 15 residues. Germline CDR1 reads SGHTA; CDR2 reads FQGTGA. CDR3 coding DNA: TGTGCCAGCAGCTTAACGTTAAGTGGGTTCAATGAGCAGTTCTTC. It encodes CASSLTLSGFNEQFF.

This sequence joins TRBV27 and TRBJ2-1; D is tentatively TRBD1 or TRBD2 (5 bases each). From germline, CDR1 is MNHEY and CDR2 SMNVEV (reference sequence). The CDR3 runs to 15 residues. V dropped 0 bases and J dropped 4 bases, with 10 bases sitting between them. CDR3 sequence: CASSLSGTIYNEQFF. The CDR3 DNA is TGTGCCAGCAGTTTATCTGGGACCATTTACAATGAGCAGTTCTTC.

This chain connects TRBV7-6 to TRBJ2-7; D might be TRBD1 (5 bases). CDR3 length: 12 amino acids. Deletions cut 0 bases from V and 5 bases from J, with 5 bases between. Germline CDR1 and CDR2: SGHVS and FNYEAQ. In nucleotides, the CDR3 is TGTGCCAGCAGCTTAGCAGGGGACGAGCAGTACTTC. This sequence encodes CASSLAGDEQYF.

The chain combines TRBV5-1 with TRBJ2-5; D is possibly TRBD1 (6 bases). Germline-derived CDR1 and CDR2 are SGHRS and YFSETQ. The V and J ends lost 1 base and 5 bases respectively, with 21 bases between them. The CDR3 spans 17 residues. Here the CDR3 DNA reads TGCGCCAGCAGCTTGTGGGGAATACAGGGATTGACCGAGACCCAGTACTTC. It codes for CASSLWGIQGLTETQYF.

The chain links TRBV7-6 to TRBJ2-1; unclear D gene. V dropped 5 bases and J dropped 4 bases, with 12 bases sitting between them. Per the germline V gene, CDR1 is SGHVS and CDR2 is FNYEAQ. This CDR3 is 14 amino acids long. CDR3 sequence: CASSNMDGYNEQFF. The CDR3, as DNA: TGTGCCAGCAGCAATATGGACGGTTACAATGAGCAGTTCTTC.

The chain employs TRBV30 and TRBJ1-6; TRBD1 matches at 9 bases. Germline V gene data show CDR1 as GTSNPN and CDR2 as SVGIG (reference sequence). This CDR3 has 14 amino acids. V lost 1 base and J lost 10; bases outside the gene matches: 5. DNA of the CDR3: TGTGCCTGGAGTGCCGGGACAGGGCTGTCACCCCTCCACTTT. Amino acids: CAWSAGTGLSPLHF.

The chain combines TRBV6-4 with TRBJ2-7, with 8 bases matching TRBD2. The germline V gene encodes CDR1 MRHNA and CDR2 SNTAGT. With 5 bases clipped from V and 7 bases from J, the junction kept 7 bases outside the gene matches. CDR3 length equals 13 residues. In DNA, the CDR3 is TGTGCCAGCAGTCCACGGGGGGGTGGTGAGCAGTACTTC. This codes for CASSPRGGGEQYF.

The J gene is TRBJ2-1, the V gene TRBV5-4; D perhaps matches TRBD1 (6 bases). This CDR3 has 14 amino acids. V was shortened by 0 bases and J by 8 bases, with 12 bases between the two germline ends. Germline CDR1 and CDR2: SGHNT and YYREEE (reference sequence). In nucleotides, the CDR3 is TGTGCCAGCAGCTTGGTTCCAGGGGACGATGAGCAGTTCTTC. The encoded protein is CASSLVPGDDEQFF. The full variable domain, completed using reference TRBV5-4 and TRBJ2-1, is ETGVTQSPTHLIKTRGQQVTLRCSSQSGHNTVSWYQQALGQGPQFIFQYYREEENGRGNFPPRFSGLQFPNYSSELNVNALELDDSALYLCASSLVPGDDEQFFGPGTRLTVL.

The rearrangement joins TRBV29-1 to TRBJ2-3; 14 nucleotides agree with TRBD2. The CDR3 sequence is 17 residues long. CDR1 is SQVTM and CDR2 is ANQGSEA in the germline V gene. The J segment lost 0 bases and the V segment lost 6 bases, leaving 8 bases of the junction unmatched. Written as DNA, the CDR3 is TGCAGCGTGGCCGGGACTAGCGGGGGCTCTAGCACAGATACGCAGTATTTT. It yields the protein CSVAGTSGGSSTDTQYF.

V is TRBV7-9 and J is TRBJ2-3; TRBD2 matches 11 bases. CDR3 length: 16 residues. Per germline, CDR1 SEHNR and CDR2 FQNEAQ (reference sequence). Germline trimming cut 5 bases from V and 0 bases from J; bases unmatched to any gene: 4. The CDR3 coding sequence is TGTGCCAGCAGCCCGTGGACTAGCGGGAGCACAGATACGCAGTATTTT. Translating gives CASSPWTSGSTDTQYF. Combining the CDR3 with reference TRBV7-9 and TRBJ2-3 gives the whole variable domain DTGVSQNPRHKITKRGQNVTFRCDPISEHNRLYWYRQTLGQGPEFLTYFQNEAQLEKSRLLSDRFSAERPKGSFSTLEIQRTEQGDSAMYLCASSPWTSGSTDTQYFGPGTRLTVL.

The chain couples TRBV7-9 to TRBJ2-7; no clear D. Looked up from germline, CDR1 is SEHNR and CDR2 is FQNEAQ (reference sequence). This CDR3 spans 11 amino acids. V shed 3 bases and J shed 6 bases, with 6 bases lying between them. This CDR3 is CASSFGAEQYF. DNA of the CDR3: TGTGCCAGCAGCTTCGGCGCCGAGCAGTACTTC.

The J gene is TRBJ2-5, the V gene TRBV25-1, with 7 bases aligning to TRBD1. TRBJ2-7 explains the end of the DNA better; the J call may be wrong. CDR1 and CDR2 from the germline V gene are MGHDK and SYGVNS. The CDR3 has 16 residues. The CDR3 protein is CASSDLQQGTPYEQYF. The DNA for the CDR3 is TGTGCCAGCAGTGACCTCCAACAGGGGACCCCCTACGAGCAGTACTTC.

The chain carries TRBV6-6 and TRBJ2-5; a weak D match, TRBD2 (5 bases). The tail of the sequence fits TRBJ2-7 better, so the J call may be wrong. CDR1 and CDR2 (germline): MNHNY, SVGAGI (reference sequence). The length of the CDR3 is 15 residues. Here the CDR3 DNA reads TGTGCCAGCAGTTACTTCTCCGGGATCGGCTACGAGCAGTACTTC. This translates into CASSYFSGIGYEQYF.

The chain is built from TRBV5-8 and TRBJ1-2; a possible D gene is TRBD1 (6 bases). Germline CDR1 is SGHTS and CDR2 is YDEGEE. The CDR3 has 14 residues. V lost 0 bases and J lost 7, with 13 bases in between. CDR3 DNA sequence: TGTGCCAGCAGCTTGGACAGGGTGCGCCCTGGCTACACCTTC. Its protein is CASSLDRVRPGYTF.